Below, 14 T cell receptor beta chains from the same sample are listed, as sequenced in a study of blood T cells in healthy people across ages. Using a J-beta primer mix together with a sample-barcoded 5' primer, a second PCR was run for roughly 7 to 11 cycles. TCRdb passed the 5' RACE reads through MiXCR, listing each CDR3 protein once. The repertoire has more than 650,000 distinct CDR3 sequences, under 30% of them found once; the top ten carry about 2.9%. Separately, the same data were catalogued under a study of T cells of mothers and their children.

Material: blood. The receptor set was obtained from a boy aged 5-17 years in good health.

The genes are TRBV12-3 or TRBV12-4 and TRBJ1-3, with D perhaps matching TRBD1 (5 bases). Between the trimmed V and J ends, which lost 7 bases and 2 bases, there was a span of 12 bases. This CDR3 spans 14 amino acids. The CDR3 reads CASTMWGAGNTIYF. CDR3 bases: TGTGCCAGCACCATGTGGGGCGCTGGAAACACCATATATTTT.

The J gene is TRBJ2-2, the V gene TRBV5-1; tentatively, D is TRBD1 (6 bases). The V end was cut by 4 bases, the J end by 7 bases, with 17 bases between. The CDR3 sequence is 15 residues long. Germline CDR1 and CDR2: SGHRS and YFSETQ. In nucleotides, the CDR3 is TGCGCCAGCAGCCCGGGGCACAGGGCGGACGGGGAGCTGTTTTTT. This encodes CASSPGHRADGELFF.

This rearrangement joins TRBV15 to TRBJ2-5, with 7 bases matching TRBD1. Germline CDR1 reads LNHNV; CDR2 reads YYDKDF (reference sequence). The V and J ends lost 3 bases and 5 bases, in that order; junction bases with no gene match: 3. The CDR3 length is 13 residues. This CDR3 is CATSSSQGETQYF. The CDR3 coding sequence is TGTGCCACCAGCAGTTCACAGGGGGAGACCCAGTACTTC.

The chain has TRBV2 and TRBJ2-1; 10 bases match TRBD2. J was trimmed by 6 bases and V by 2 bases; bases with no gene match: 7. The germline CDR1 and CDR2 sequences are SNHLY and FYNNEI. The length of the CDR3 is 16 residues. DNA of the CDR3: TGTGCCAGCAGTGAATATAGAGCGGGGGGGAGCAATGAGCAGTTCTTC. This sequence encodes CASSEYRAGGSNEQFF. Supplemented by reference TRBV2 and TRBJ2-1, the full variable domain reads EPEVTQTPSHQVTQMGQEVILRCVPISNHLYFYWYRQILGQKVEFLVSFYNNEISEKSEIFDDQFSVERPDGSNFTLKIRSTKLEDSAMYFCASSEYRAGGSNEQFFGPGTRLTVL.

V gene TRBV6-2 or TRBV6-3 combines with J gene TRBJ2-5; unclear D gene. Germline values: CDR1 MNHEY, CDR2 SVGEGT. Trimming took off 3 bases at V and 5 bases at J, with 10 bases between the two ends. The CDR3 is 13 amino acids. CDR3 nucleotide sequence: TGTGCCAGCAGTTATGGCTCCTGGGAGACCCAGTACTTC. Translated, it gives CASSYGSWETQYF.

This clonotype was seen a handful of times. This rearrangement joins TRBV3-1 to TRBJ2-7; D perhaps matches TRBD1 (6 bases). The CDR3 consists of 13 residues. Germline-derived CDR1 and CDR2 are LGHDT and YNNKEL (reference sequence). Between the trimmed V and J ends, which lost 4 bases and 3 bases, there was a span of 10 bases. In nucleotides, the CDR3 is TGTGCCAGCAGCCGATCGGACAGCTACGAGCAGTACTTC. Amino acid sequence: CASSRSDSYEQYF.

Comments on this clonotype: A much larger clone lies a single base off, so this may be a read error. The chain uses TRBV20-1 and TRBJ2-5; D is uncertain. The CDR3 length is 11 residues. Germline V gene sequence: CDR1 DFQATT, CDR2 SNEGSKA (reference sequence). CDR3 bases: TGCAGTGCTATCGTTGGTGAGACCCTGTACTTC. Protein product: CSAIVGETLYF.

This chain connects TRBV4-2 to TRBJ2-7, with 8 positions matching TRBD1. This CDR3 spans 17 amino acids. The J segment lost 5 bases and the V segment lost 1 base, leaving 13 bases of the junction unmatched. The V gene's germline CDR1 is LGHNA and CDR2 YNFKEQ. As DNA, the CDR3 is TGTGCCAGCAGCCAAGCTCTCAGGGGGCCCACCCACAACGAGCAGTACTTC. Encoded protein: CASSQALRGPTHNEQYF.

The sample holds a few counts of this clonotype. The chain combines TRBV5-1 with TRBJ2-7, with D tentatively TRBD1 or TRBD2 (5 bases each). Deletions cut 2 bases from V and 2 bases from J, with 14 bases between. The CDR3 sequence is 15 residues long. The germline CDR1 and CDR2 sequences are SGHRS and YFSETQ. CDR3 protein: CASSFGLVGAYEQYF. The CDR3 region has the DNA TGCGCCAGCAGCTTTGGCTTGGTGGGGGCCTACGAGCAGTACTTC.

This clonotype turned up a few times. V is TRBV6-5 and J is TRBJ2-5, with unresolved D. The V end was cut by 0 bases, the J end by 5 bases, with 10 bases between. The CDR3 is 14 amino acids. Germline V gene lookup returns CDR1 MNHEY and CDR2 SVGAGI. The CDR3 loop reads CASSYSKWHETQYF. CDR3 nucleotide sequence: TGTGCCAGCAGTTACTCGAAATGGCATGAGACCCAGTACTTC.

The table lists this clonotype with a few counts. The CDR3 coding sequence is TGTGCCAGCAGTTGGGGGGAGAGCTCCAGGGAGCAGTTCTTC. Protein product: CASSWGESSREQFF. The chain has TRBV6-4 and TRBJ2-5, with D maybe TRBD2 (6 bases). The DNA end is a closer match to TRBJ2-1, so the J assignment may be wrong. The CDR3 spans 14 residues. Germline V gene lookup returns CDR1 MRHNA and CDR2 SNTAGT.

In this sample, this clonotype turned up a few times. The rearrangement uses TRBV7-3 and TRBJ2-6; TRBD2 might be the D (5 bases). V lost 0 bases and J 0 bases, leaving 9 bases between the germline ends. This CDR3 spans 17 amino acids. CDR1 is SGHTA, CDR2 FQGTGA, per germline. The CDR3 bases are TGTGCCAGCAGCTTAACGGGGAGCCGCTCTGGGGCCAACGTCCTGACTTTC. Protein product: CASSLTGSRSGANVLTF.

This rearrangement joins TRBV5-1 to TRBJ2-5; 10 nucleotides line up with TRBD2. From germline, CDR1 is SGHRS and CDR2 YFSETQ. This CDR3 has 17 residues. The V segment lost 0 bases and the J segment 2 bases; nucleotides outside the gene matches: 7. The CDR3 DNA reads TGCGCCAGCAGCTTGGGGCTAGCGGGGGTTATGCAAGAGACCCAGTACTTC. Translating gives CASSLGLAGVMQETQYF.

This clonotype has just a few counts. The CDR3 reads CASSLIQGTYEQYF. The CDR3, as DNA: TGTGCCAGCAGCTTAATACAGGGAACCTACGAGCAGTACTTC. The chain carries TRBV7-2 and TRBJ2-5, with TRBD1 as a possible D gene (6 bases). The J call is in doubt because the DNA end fits TRBJ2-7 better. The germline V gene encodes CDR1 SGHTA and CDR2 FQGNSA. The CDR3 is 14 residues long.